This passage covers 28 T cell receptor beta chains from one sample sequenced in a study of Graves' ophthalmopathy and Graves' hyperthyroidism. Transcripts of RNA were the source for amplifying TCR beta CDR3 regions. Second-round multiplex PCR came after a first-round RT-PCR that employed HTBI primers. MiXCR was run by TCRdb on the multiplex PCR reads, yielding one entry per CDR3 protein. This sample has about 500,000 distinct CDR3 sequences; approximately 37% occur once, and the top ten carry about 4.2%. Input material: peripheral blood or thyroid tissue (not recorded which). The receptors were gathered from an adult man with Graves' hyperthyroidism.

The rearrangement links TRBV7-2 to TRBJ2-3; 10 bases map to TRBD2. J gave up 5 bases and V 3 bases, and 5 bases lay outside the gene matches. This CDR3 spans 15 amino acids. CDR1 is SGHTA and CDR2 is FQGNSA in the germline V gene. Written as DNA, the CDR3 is TGTGCCAGCAGCTTTAGCGGGGGGCGAGTAGATACGCAGTATTTT. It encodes CASSFSGGRVDTQYF.

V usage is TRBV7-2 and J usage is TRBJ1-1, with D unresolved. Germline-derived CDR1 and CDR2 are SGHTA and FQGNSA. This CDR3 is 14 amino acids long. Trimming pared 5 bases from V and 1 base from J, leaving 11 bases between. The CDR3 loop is CASSRAGKNTEAFF. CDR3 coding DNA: TGTGCCAGCAGCCGTGCCGGGAAGAACACTGAAGCTTTCTTT.

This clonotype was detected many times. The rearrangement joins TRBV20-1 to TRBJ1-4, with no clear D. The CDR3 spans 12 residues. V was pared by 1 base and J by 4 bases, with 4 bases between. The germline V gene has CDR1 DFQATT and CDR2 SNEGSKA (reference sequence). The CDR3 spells CSARAVNEKLFF. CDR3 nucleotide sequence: TGCAGTGCTAGAGCCGTTAATGAAAAACTGTTTTTT.

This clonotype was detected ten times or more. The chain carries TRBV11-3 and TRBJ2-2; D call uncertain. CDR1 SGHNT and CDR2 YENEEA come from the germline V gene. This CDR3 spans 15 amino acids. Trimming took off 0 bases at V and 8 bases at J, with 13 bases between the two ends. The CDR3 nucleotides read TGTGCCAGCAGCTTAGAACTCCCCTACGTAGGGGAGCTGTTTTTT. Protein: CASSLELPYVGELFF.

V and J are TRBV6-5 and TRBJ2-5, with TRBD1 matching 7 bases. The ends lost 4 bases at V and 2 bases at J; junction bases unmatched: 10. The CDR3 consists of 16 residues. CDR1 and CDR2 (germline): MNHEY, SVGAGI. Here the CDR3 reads CASSLTGTARQETQYF. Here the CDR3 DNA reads TGTGCCAGCAGTTTAACCGGGACAGCACGACAAGAGACCCAGTACTTC.

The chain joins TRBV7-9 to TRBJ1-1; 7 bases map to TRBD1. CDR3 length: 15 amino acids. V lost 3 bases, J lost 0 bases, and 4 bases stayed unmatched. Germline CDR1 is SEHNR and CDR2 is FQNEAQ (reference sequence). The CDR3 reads CASSFGQAMNTEAFF. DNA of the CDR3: TGTGCCAGCAGCTTTGGACAGGCCATGAACACTGAAGCTTTCTTT.

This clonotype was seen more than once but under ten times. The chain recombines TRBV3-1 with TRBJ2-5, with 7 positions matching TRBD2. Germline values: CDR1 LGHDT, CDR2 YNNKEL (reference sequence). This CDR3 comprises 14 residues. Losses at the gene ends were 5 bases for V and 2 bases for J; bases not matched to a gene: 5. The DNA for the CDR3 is TGTGCCAGCAGCAGAGGGAGGGGTCAAGAGACCCAGTACTTC. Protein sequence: CASSRGRGQETQYF.

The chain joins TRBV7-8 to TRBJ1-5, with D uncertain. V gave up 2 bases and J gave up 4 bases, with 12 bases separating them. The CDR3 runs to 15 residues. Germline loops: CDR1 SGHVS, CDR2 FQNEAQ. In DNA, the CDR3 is TGTGCCAGCAGCTTATCGGGGAATAGGAATCAGCCCCAGCATTTT. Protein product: CASSLSGNRNQPQHF. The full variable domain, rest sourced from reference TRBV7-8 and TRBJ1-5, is GAGVSQSPRYKVAKRGQDVALRCDPISGHVSLFWYQQALGQGPEFLTYFQNEAQLDKSGLPSDRFFAERPEGSVSTLKIQRTQQEDSAVYLCASSLSGNRNQPQHFGDGTRLSIL.

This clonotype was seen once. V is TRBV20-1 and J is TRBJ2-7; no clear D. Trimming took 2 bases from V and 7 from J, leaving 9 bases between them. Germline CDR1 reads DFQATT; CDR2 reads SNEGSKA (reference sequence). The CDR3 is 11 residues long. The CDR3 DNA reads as TGCAGTGCTAGACCACACCATGAGCAGTACTTC. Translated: CSARPHHEQYF.

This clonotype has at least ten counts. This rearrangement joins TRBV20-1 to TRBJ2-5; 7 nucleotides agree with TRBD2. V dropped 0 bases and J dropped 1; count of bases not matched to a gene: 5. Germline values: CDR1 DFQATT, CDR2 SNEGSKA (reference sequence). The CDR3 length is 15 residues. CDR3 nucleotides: TGCAGTGCTAGAGATGGGAGGGGAAGCCAAGAGACCCAGTACTTC. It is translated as CSARDGRGSQETQYF.

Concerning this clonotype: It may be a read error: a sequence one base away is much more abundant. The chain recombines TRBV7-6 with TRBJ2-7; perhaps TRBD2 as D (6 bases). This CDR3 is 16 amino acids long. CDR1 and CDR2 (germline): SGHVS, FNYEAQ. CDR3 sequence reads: CASSLAAGGETYDQYF. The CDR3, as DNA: TGTGCCAGCAGCTTAGCCGCCGGGGGTGAAACCTACGACCAGTACTTC. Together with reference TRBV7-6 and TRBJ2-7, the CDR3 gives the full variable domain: GAGVSQSPRYKVTKRGQDVALRCDPISGHVSLYWYRQALGQGPEFLTYFNYEAQQDKSGLPNDRFSAERPEGSISTLTIQRTEQRDSAMYRCASSLAAGGETYDQYFGPGTRLTVT.

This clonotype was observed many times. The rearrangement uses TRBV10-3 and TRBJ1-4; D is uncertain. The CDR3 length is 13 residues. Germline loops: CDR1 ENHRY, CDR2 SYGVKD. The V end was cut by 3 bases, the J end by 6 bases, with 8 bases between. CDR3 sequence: CAISDDRDEKLFF. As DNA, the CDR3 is TGTGCCATCAGTGACGACCGGGATGAAAAACTGTTTTTT.

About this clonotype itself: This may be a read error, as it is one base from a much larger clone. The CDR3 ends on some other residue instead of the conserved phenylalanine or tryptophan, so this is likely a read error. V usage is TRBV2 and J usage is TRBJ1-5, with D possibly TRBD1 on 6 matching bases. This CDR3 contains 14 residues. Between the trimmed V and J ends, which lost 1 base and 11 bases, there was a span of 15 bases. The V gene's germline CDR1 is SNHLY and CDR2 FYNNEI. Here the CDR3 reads CASSEGGRLGAQHL. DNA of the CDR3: TGTGCCAGCAGTGAAGGGGGGCGGCTTGGAGCCCAGCATTTG.

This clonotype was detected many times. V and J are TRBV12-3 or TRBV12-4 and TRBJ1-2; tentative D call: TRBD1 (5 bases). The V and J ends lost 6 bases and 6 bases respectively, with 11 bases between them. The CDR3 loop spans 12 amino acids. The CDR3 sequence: CASSLGANGYTF. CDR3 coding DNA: TGTGCCAGCAGCCTAGGGGCCAATGGCTACACCTTC.

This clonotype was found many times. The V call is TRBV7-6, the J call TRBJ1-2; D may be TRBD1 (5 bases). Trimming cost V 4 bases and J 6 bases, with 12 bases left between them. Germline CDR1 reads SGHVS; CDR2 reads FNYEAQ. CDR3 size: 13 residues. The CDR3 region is CASSSGGLNGYTF. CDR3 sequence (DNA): TGTGCCAGCAGCTCTGGGGGACTGAATGGCTACACCTTC.

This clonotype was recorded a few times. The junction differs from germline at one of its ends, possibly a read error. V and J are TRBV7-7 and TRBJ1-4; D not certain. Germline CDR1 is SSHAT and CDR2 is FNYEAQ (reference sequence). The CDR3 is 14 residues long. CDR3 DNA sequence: TGTGCTAGCAGCCCCTTGGACGGAAATGAAAAACTGTTTTTT. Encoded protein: CASSPLDGNEKLFF.

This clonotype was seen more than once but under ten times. The CDR3 here is CATSQKLAVYGNTIYF. CDR3 in DNA: TGTGCCACCAGTCAGAAACTTGCAGTGTATGGAAACACCATATATTTT. This chain connects TRBV24-1 to TRBJ1-3; no firm D call. The V and J ends lost 6 bases and 3 bases respectively, with 17 bases between them. This CDR3 spans 16 amino acids. Germline CDR1 reads KGHDR; CDR2 reads SFDVKD.

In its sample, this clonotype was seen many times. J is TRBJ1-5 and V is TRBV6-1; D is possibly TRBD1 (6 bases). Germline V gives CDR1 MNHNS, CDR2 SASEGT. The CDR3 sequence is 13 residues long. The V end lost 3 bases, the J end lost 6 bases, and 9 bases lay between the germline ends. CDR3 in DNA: TGTGCCAGCAGTGATGGACAGTCTCAGCCCCAGCATTTT. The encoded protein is CASSDGQSQPQHF.

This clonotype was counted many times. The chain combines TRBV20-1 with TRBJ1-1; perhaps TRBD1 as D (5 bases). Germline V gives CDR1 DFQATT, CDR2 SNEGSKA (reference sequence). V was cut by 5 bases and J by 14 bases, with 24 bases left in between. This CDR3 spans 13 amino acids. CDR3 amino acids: CSAGAGGGEIYFF. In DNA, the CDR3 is TGCAGTGCTGGGGCCGGCGGTGGGGAAATCTACTTCTTT.

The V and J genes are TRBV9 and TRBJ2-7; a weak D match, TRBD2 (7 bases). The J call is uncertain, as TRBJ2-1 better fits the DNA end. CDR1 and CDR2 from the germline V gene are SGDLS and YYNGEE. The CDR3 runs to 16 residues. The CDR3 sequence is CASSVSRHGGGDEQFF. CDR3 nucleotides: TGTGCCAGCAGCGTAAGTCGACACGGAGGGGGGGATGAGCAGTTCTTC.

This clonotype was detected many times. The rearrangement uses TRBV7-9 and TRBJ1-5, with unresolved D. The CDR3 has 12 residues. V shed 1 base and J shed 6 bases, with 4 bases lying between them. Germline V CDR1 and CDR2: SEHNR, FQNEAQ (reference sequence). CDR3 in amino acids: CASSLDSQPQHF. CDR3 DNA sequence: TGTGCCAGCAGCTTAGATAGTCAGCCCCAGCATTTT.

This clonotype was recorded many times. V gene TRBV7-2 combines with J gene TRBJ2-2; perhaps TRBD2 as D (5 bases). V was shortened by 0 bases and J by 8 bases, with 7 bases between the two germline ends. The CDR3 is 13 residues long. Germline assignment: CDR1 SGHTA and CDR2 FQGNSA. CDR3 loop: CASSLAGSGELFF. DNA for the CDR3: TGTGCCAGCAGCTTAGCAGGGAGTGGGGAGCTGTTTTTT. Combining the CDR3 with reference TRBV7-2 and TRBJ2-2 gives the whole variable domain GAGVSQSPSNKVTEKGKDVELRCDPISGHTALYWYRQSLGQGLEFLIYFQGNSAPDKSGLPSDRFSAERTGGSVSTLTIQRTQQEDSAVYLCASSLAGSGELFFGEGSRLTVL.

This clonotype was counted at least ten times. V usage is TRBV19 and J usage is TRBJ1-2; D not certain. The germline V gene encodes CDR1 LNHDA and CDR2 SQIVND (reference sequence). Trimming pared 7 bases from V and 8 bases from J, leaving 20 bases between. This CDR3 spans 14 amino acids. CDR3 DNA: TGTGCCAGTACCAAACGAGGGAAACCAGCGGGCTACACCTTC. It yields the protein CASTKRGKPAGYTF. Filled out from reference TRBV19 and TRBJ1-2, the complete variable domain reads DGGITQSPKYLFRKEGQNVTLSCEQNLNHDAMYWYRQDPGQGLRLIYYSQIVNDFQKGDIAEGYSVSREKKESFPLTVTSAQKNPTAFYLCASTKRGKPAGYTFGSGTRLTVV.

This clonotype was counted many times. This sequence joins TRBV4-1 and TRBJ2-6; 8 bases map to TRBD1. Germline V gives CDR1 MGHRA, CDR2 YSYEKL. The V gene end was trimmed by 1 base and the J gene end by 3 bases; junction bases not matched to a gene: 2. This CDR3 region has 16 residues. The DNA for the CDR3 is TGCGCCAGCAGCCAAGCGACAGGGGATGGGGCCAACGTCCTGACTTTC. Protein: CASSQATGDGANVLTF.

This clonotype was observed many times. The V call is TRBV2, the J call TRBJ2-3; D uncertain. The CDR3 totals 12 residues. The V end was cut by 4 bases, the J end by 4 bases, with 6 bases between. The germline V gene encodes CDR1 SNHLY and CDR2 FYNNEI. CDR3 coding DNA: TGTGCCAGCAGTGCTCCATCAGATACGCAGTATTTT. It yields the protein CASSAPSDTQYF.

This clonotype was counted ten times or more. In DNA, the CDR3 is TGTGCCACCAGTGATTTGCAGGCACCCTATGGCTACACCTTC. As protein: CATSDLQAPYGYTF. The genes are TRBV24-1 and TRBJ1-2; D remains unclear. V shed 0 bases and J shed 4 bases, with 8 bases lying between them. CDR3 size: 14 residues. Germline-derived CDR1 and CDR2 are KGHDR and SFDVKD.

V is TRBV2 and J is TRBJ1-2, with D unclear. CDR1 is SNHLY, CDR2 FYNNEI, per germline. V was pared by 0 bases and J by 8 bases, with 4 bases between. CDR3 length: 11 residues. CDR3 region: CASSEAEGYTF. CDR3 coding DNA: TGTGCCAGCAGTGAAGCAGAGGGCTACACCTTC.

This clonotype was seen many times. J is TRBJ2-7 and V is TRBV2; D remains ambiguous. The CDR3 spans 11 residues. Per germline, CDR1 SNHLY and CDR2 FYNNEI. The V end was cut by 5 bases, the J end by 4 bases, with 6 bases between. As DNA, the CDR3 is TGTGCCAGCAGTAGTGAGTACGAGCAGTACTTC. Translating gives CASSSEYEQYF. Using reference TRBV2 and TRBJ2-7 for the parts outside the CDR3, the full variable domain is EPEVTQTPSHQVTQMGQEVILRCVPISNHLYFYWYRQILGQKVEFLVSFYNNEISEKSEIFDDQFSVERPDGSNFTLKIRSTKLEDSAMYFCASSSEYEQYFGPGTRLTVT.